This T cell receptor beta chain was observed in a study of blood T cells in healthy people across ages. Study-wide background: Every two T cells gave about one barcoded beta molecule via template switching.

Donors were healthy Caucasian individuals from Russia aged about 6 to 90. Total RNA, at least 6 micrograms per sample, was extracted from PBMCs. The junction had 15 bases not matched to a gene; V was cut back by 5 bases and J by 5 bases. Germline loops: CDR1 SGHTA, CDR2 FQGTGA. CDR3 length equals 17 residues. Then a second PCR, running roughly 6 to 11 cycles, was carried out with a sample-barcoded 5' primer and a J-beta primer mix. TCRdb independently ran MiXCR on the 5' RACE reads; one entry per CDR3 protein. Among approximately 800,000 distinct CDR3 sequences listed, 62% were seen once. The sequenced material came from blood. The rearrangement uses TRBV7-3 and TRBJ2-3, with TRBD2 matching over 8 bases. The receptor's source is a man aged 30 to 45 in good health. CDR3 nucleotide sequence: TGTGCCAGCAGCCTAGGTAGAGGCGGGGGGTCCCGAGATACGCAGTATTTT. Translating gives CASSLGRGGGSRDTQYF.